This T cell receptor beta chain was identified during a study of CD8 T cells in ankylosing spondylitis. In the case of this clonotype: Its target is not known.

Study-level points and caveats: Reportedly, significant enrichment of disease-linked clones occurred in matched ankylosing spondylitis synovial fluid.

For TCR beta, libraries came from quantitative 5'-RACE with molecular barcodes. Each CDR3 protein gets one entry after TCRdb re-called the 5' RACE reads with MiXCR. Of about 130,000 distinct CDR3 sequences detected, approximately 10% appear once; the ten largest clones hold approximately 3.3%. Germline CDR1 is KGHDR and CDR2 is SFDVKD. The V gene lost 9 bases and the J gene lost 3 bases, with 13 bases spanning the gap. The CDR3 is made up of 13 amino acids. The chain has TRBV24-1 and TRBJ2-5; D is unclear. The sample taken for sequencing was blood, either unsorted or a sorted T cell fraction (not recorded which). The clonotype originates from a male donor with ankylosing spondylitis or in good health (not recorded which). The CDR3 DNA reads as TGTGCCACCGCCGCGACACCTAAAGAGACCCAGTACTTC. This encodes CATAATPKETQYF.